The present T cell receptor beta chain was sequenced within a study of blood T cell repertoires in COVID-19. Study-wide context: Some COVID-19 samples were acute and others convalescent; all came from the United States, Italy and Spain.

Sequenced by immunoSEQ multiplex PCR; TCRdb stores in-frame clones only, minus some. The data show 310,000 or so clones, approximately 90% seen once. The CDR3 has 15 residues. V dropped 0 bases and J dropped 5; count of bases not matched to a gene: 6. CDR1 SGHRS and CDR2 YFSETQ come from the germline V gene. The specimen sequenced was peripheral blood. The sequence came from a woman between 25 and 40 years old with COVID-19, enrolled during active disease. The chain recombines TRBV5-1 with TRBJ2-5; 8 nucleotides agree with TRBD1. In nucleotides, the CDR3 is TGCGCCAGCAGCTTGGGGGCAGGGGGCAAGGAGACCCAGTACTTC. Protein sequence: CASSLGAGGKETQYF.